These 15 T cell receptor beta chains originate from one sample sequenced in a study of OX40 agonist ivuxolimab in advanced cancers. The library relied on the immunoSEQ multiplex PCR assay. As stored in TCRdb, this immuneACCESS dataset retains in-frame rearrangements with V and J assigned. A fraction of the clones does not appear; measured against another copy, unresolved V genes explain less than half of the discrepancy, and the remainder lacks a known reason. For this sample the table gives 77,000 or so clones, of which approximately 93% were detected only once. The ten largest clones take up roughly 21% of the sample. The source was CD4+ or CD8+ T cells sorted from blood, collected in a trial of the OX40 agonist ivuxolimab. The source of these receptors is an adult with an advanced solid tumor such as melanoma, head and neck, liver or kidney cancer.

V gene TRBV7-6 combines with J gene TRBJ1-1; 7 nucleotides agree with TRBD1. The V gene end was trimmed by 5 bases and the J gene end by 5 bases; junction bases not matched to a gene: 11. The CDR3 runs 15 residues. CDR1 and CDR2 from the germline V gene are SGHVS and FNYEAQ. CDR3 protein: CASSPETGRLTEAFF. The CDR3 nucleotides read TGTGCCAGCAGCCCAGAGACAGGGAGGTTAACTGAAGCTTTCTTT.

This clone was detected only once. The rearrangement links TRBV2 to TRBJ1-1, with D maybe TRBD1 (5 bases). Trimming shortened V by 8 bases and J by 4 bases, and 23 bases separated the two germline ends. The CDR3 sequence is 16 residues long. Germline-derived CDR1 and CDR2 are SNHLY and FYNNEI. DNA of the CDR3: TGTGCCAGCCATAAGGGGCAGGCTCCTGGGAGCACTGAAGCTTTCTTT. Residues: CASHKGQAPGSTEAFF.

About this clone: This sample includes further DNA sequences coding for the same CDR3. The chain links TRBV4-1 to TRBJ2-5; weak D call: TRBD2 (5 bases). The CDR3 has 14 amino acids. V was shortened by 3 bases and J by 2 bases, with 10 bases between the two germline ends. Germline CDR1 MGHRA, CDR2 YSYEKL. This CDR3 reads CASSHPRGQETQYF. Written as DNA, the CDR3 is TGCGCCAGCAGCCATCCCCGGGGTCAAGAGACCCAGTACTTC.

A few counts support this clone. The gene calls are TRBV11-2 and TRBJ1-2, with TRBD1 matching 8 bases. The ends lost 6 bases at V and 13 bases at J; junction bases unmatched: 10. Germline assignment: CDR1 SGHAT and CDR2 FQNNGV. CDR3 length: 12 residues. CDR3 in DNA: TGTGCCAGCAGGTCAGGGGGCGAATCCCCCACCTTC. Translating it yields CASRSGGESPTF.

V usage is TRBV9 and J usage is TRBJ1-2; a possible D gene is TRBD1 (5 bases). CDR3 length equals 16 residues. Trimming shortened V by 3 bases and J by 4 bases, and 19 bases separated the two germline ends. CDR1 and CDR2 (germline): SGDLS, YYNGEE. CDR3 protein: CASSADMGGSSYGYTF. In DNA, the CDR3 is TGTGCCAGCAGCGCCGATATGGGGGGGAGTAGCTATGGCTACACCTTC.

This chain links TRBV19 with TRBJ1-1; 8 bases map to TRBD1. CDR1 LNHDA and CDR2 SQIVND come from the germline V gene (reference sequence). This CDR3 has 14 amino acids. Trimming removed 5 bases from V and 4 bases from J; junction bases left unmatched: 6. CDR3 coding DNA: TGTGCCAGTAGTCCCCGGACAGGGCGCACTGAAGCTTTCTTT. It is translated as CASSPRTGRTEAFF. The full variable domain, its missing parts supplied by reference TRBV19 and TRBJ1-1, is DGGITQSPKYLFRKEGQNVTLSCEQNLNHDAMYWYRQDPGQGLRLIYYSQIVNDFQKGDIAEGYSVSREKKESFPLTVTSAQKNPTAFYLCASSPRTGRTEAFFGQGTRLTVV.

The chain has TRBV2 and TRBJ2-7; 7 bases match TRBD2. This CDR3 is built from 15 residues. Germline V gene sequence: CDR1 SNHLY, CDR2 FYNNEI. With 8 bases clipped from V and 6 bases from J, the junction kept 16 bases outside the gene matches. This chain's CDR3 is CASWGGTLPRAEQYF. Here the CDR3 DNA reads TGTGCCAGCTGGGGGGGGACCTTACCAAGGGCCGAGCAGTACTTC. Combining the CDR3 with reference TRBV2 and TRBJ2-7 gives the whole variable domain EPEVTQTPSHQVTQMGQEVILRCVPISNHLYFYWYRQILGQKVEFLVSFYNNEISEKSEIFDDQFSVERPDGSNFTLKIRSTKLEDSAMYFCASWGGTLPRAEQYFGPGTRLTVT.

The chain is built from TRBV4-3 and TRBJ2-1; D gene unclear. The CDR3 has 14 amino acids. The ends were cut back, 4 bases at V and 0 bases at J, with 7 bases in the middle. The germline V gene encodes CDR1 LGHNA and CDR2 YSLEER. CDR3 coding DNA: TGCGCCAGCAGCCTCCTGAGCTCCTACAATGAGCAGTTCTTC. Amino acids: CASSLLSSYNEQFF.

The V gene is TRBV19, the J gene TRBJ2-7; D not resolved. The CDR3 has 12 residues. V was shortened by 6 bases and J by 7 bases, with 13 bases between the two germline ends. The V gene's germline CDR1 is LNHDA and CDR2 SQIVND (reference sequence). This chain's CDR3 is CASSTGPWEQYF. CDR3 bases: TGTGCCAGTAGCACCGGTCCCTGGGAGCAGTACTTC.

The gene calls are TRBV7-9 and TRBJ2-7; D may be TRBD2 (6 bases). Germline V gene lookup returns CDR1 SEHNR and CDR2 FQNEAQ (reference sequence). Trimming removed 1 base from V and 3 bases from J, with 10 bases in between. This CDR3 is 14 amino acids long. The CDR3 coding sequence is TGTGCCAGCAGCTTAGAGGCGGGGAGCTACGAGCAGTACTTC. Its protein is CASSLEAGSYEQYF.

This sequence joins TRBV6-5 and TRBJ2-2; D perhaps matches TRBD1 (6 bases). V lost 6 bases to trimming and J lost 1 base, with 9 bases between them. The germline gives CDR1 MNHEY, CDR2 SVGAGI. The CDR3 sequence is 14 residues long. The CDR3, as DNA: TGTGCCAGCAGAGGGGGTCGGAACACCGGGGAGCTGTTTTTT. Protein sequence: CASRGGRNTGELFF.

This chain connects TRBV13 to TRBJ2-7; D gene ambiguous. CDR3 length: 14 amino acids. Germline CDR1 is PRHDT and CDR2 is FYEKMQ (reference sequence). Trimming cost V 0 bases and J 7 bases, with 13 bases left between them. CDR3: CASSLGESLGEQYF. In DNA form, the CDR3 reads TGTGCCAGCAGCTTAGGGGAATCCCTAGGGGAGCAGTACTTC. Together with reference TRBV13 and TRBJ2-7, the CDR3 gives the full variable domain: AAGVIQSPRHLIKEKRETATLKCYPIPRHDTVYWYQQGPGQDPQFLISFYEKMQSDKGSIPDRFSAQQFSDYHSELNMSSLELGDSALYFCASSLGESLGEQYFGPGTRLTVT.

This clone appeared once. The V call is TRBV6-5, the J call TRBJ2-7; TRBD1 agrees at 7 bases. CDR1 is MNHEY and CDR2 is SVGAGI in the germline V gene. This CDR3 has 13 residues. V was pared by 2 bases and J by 4 bases, with 2 bases of the junction left unmatched. The DNA for the CDR3 is TGTGCCAGCAGTTACGGGACAGATTACGAGCAGTACTTC. This encodes CASSYGTDYEQYF.

The rearrangement uses TRBV7-6 and TRBJ2-3; D perhaps matches TRBD2 (6 bases). The CDR3 sequence is 15 residues long. The germline V gene encodes CDR1 SGHVS and CDR2 FNYEAQ. The V gene lost 0 bases and the J gene lost 5 bases, with 12 bases spanning the gap. The chain's CDR3 is CASSLAGTRRDTQYF. CDR3 coding DNA: TGTGCCAGCAGCTTAGCCGGGACTCGAAGAGATACGCAGTATTTT.

The rearrangement links TRBV5-1 to TRBJ1-3, with D unresolved. The CDR3 is 16 residues long. The germline gives CDR1 SGHRS, CDR2 YFSETQ. Trimming removed 0 bases at V and 4 bases at J, with 14 bases between. CDR3 amino acids: CASSLGQPSLGNTIYF. DNA of the CDR3: TGCGCCAGCAGCTTGGGTCAGCCGAGCCTAGGAAACACCATATATTTT.